The sequence of this TCR beta chain was determined in a study of cytomegalovirus exposure and HLA in healthy donors. Study results and limitations: Earlier analysis looked at TCR beta V segments, and most were productive about 90% or about 30% of the time. Later work associated roughly 17,000 TCR beta sequences with HLA alleles at 0.05 false discovery rate. No immune exposure information besides CMV serostatus was available.

Points on this clone: The target antigen is unknown.

V lost 6 bases to trimming and J lost 4 bases; unmatched junction nucleotides: 4. The CDR3 has 13 residues. Germline CDR1 reads SGHVS; CDR2 reads FQNEAQ. PCR amplification relied on 60 Vbeta primers (plus 13 Jbeta primers). Sequenced by immunoSEQ multiplex PCR; TCRdb stores in-frame clones only, minus some. The table has 130,000 or so clones, around three fifths seen once. This clonotype was obtained from a woman aged 40 to 50 in good health and CMV-seronegative. The V call is TRBV7-8, the J call TRBJ1-2; TRBD1 agrees at 8 bases. The sample comprised PBMCs. CDR3: CASRPGGAYGYTF. CDR3 nucleotide sequence: TGTGCCAGCAGGCCAGGGGGCGCCTATGGCTACACCTTC.